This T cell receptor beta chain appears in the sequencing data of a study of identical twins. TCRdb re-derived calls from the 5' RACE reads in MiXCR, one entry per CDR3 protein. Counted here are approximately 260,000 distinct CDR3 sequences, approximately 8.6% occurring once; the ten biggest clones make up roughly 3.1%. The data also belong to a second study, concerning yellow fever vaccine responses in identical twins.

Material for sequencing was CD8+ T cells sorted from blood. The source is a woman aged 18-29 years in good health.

CDR3 loop: CASSQLLGEGDEQYF. The CDR3 DNA reads TGCGCCAGCAGCCAGCTCCTAGGCGAGGGCGACGAGCAGTACTTC. The V gene is TRBV5-1, the J gene TRBJ2-7; perhaps TRBD2 as D (5 bases). Trimming cost V 4 bases and J 5 bases, with 19 bases left between them. Germline V gives CDR1 SGHRS, CDR2 YFSETQ. This CDR3 is built from 15 residues.